The T cell receptor (beta chain) described here comes from a study of blood T cell repertoires in COVID-19. Study background: COVID-19 samples, acute and convalescent, were from the United States, Italy and Spain. T cells, B-cell-depleted T cells, or PBMCs supplied cDNA or gDNA.

In the original analysis: Amplification from reference gene primers served as the basis for estimated nucleated cell counts. TCRdb's table, derived via immunoSEQ multiplex PCR, lists solely in-frame clones and lacks some. V and J calls and clone size come straight from that table; D and trimming were deduced from the DNA. Of about 110,000 clones listed, about 88% were seen once; the top ten hold 3.3%. Specimen: peripheral blood. The sequence was collected from a woman between 50 and 59 years old with acute or convalescent COVID-19.

CDR3 amino acids: CASSGQGWDGYTF. The CDR3 DNA follows: TGTGCCAGCAGCGGACAGGGGTGGGATGGCTACACCTTC. The chain uses TRBV9 and TRBJ1-2; the match to TRBD1 covers 8 bases. Unmatched junction bases numbered 4, after V lost 3 bases and J lost 6 bases. Per germline, CDR1 SGDLS and CDR2 YYNGEE. The CDR3 runs 13 residues.